Listed here is a single T cell receptor beta chain. Its antigen is still unknown. Within one base of it there is no much larger clone, and no base qualities were kept. The immunoSEQ Assay was used to sequence TCR beta CDR3 regions from DNA. On the study's bioinformatics: T cell density was computed as TCR beta template counts normalized to usable DNA estimated by amplifying housekeeping genes. Richness was estimated with the preseqR package, extrapolating to 400,000 templates for PBMC samples and 120,000 templates for tissue samples. Clonality was calculated as one minus Pielou's evenness. To identify tissue-enriched TCRs, differential abundance testing was run on productive amino-acid clonotypes with a minimum total count of 5 and an alpha of 0.1. The Jaccard Index and the Morisita Overlap Index were used to measure repertoire overlap between compartments. TCR beta CDR3s were clustered by GLIPH together with public tetramer-defined viral CDR3s, and at least three viral sequences plus V-gene enrichment were required for viral motifs. The table comes from immuneACCESS by way of TCRdb, which keeps in-frame sequences with V and J called. Part of the clones is missing from these tables; in studies checked, under half for an unresolved V gene and the rest for unknown reasons. That table gives V, J and clone size, and the DNA gave D and trimming. This sample has tens of thousands of clones in its table, and just over 85% of those were observed once. 18% of the sample is in the top ten clones.

This sample was taken from a study of T cells in localized non-small cell lung cancer (dated by TCRdb to 2019 to 2021). Regarding the research as a whole: T cell repertoires of 200 to 300 early-stage NSCLC patients were analyzed, with tumors being compared against uninvolved tumor-adjacent lungs. NSCLC patients had a mean age of roughly 66 years, and 129 were male and about 98 female. The cohort comprised roughly 240 treatment-naïve NSCLC patients with resected, localized lung tumors. General findings and caveats noted by the study authors: Multi-region tumor sequencing was not performed, so intratumor heterogeneity could not be excluded. Uninvolved tumor-adjacent lung showed the highest T cell clonality, higher than tumor, which suggests more focused antigenic responses in the adjacent lung. Because of the exploratory design, TCR variables were selected using unadjusted p-values without false-discovery rate correction. Longer overall survival was associated with higher T cell density in blood, whereas shorter survival was associated with higher clonality in adjacent lung. Of the top 100 tumor clones, a median of 57 were detected in paired uninvolved adjacent lung; over 25 were also among that lung's top 100.

At diagnosis, peripheral blood, uninvolved tumor-adjacent lung and tumor were collected and were preserved as a mix of fresh-frozen and FFPE material. For TCR repertoire profiling, blood samples were analyzed in the form of peripheral blood mononuclear cells. Sequences SNHLY (CDR1) and FYNNEI (CDR2) are obtained from the germline V gene. At the junction V is shortened by 11 bases and J by 0 bases, with 8 bases in between. The CDR3 contains 12 residues, cysteine and phenylalanine counted. CDR3 DNA is the only sequence kept; it has 36 bases, read in frame from the first base. The source of this sequence is a male donor at least 60 years old with stage III squamous cell lung carcinoma. The source was peripheral blood, collected before any cancer treatment. The rearrangement combines TRBV2 with TRBJ1-3; too little of a D gene remains to name it. This receptor carries the CDR3 CACRDSGNTIYF. The DNA sequence follows: TGTGCCTGCCGGGACTCTGGAAACACCATATATTTT.